This T cell receptor beta chain was recovered during a study of regulatory T cells in long-lasting Graves disease. Relying on iRepertoire HTBI primers and Arm-PCR of CDR3 regions, the team built TCR beta libraries. MiXCR was run by TCRdb on the multiplex PCR reads, yielding one entry per CDR3 protein. The data show more than 300,000 distinct CDR3 sequences, around 20% seen once. A few counts support this clonotype. CDR1 is SQVTM and CDR2 is ANQGSEA in the germline V gene. The CDR3 consists of 12 residues. V was clipped by 1 base and J by 15 bases, with 16 bases between them. Time point given: persistent/refractory GD, antithyroid drugs over 5 years with positive TRAb. Extracted PBMC RNA gave rise to the TCR library.

The TCR originated in a female donor with Graves disease. The source material was peripheral blood mononuclear cells (PBMCs), sampled when the disease was refractory, from a patient treated with antithyroid drugs. The chain couples TRBV29-1 to TRBJ2-4; no reliable D call. The CDR3 sequence: CSVEAAESTRYF. The CDR3, as DNA: TGCAGCGTTGAAGCGGCAGAGTCAACAAGGTACTTC.